The sequence of this TCR beta chain was determined in a study of T-cell reconstitution after alpha-beta-depleted transplantation in children. Points from the study as a whole: When one year had passed after transplant, most T-cell counts and diversity came from newly produced T cells. Several hundred expanded graft clones reportedly gave rise to the alpha-beta T cells present about two months after transplant. The origin of high day-60 TCRbeta diversity in some patients lay in surviving recipient T cells and thymic progenitors.

The CDR3 is 15 residues long. The junction had 3 bases not matched to a gene; V was cut back by 1 base and J by 6 bases. Germline V CDR1 and CDR2: LNHNV, YYDKDF (reference sequence). This clonotype was counted many times. Its antigen is not identified. Preparation of the TCRbeta library involved a method that used unique molecular identifiers. One entry per CDR3 protein results from TCRdb running MiXCR on the PCR reads. The table includes 330,000 or so distinct CDR3 sequences, around 7.1% detected once. Source: peripheral blood, taken 360 days after TCRalphabeta/CD19-depleted stem cell transplant. This TCR came from a female patient aged 2-9 years who had a stem cell transplant for Fanconi anemia, so the T cells may come from the graft donor. The chain recombines TRBV15 with TRBJ1-6; 7 bases are shared with TRBD1. The CDR3 sequence: CATSRGDSPNSPLHF. CDR3 in DNA: TGTGCCACCAGCAGAGGGGACAGCCCTAATTCACCCCTCCACTTT.